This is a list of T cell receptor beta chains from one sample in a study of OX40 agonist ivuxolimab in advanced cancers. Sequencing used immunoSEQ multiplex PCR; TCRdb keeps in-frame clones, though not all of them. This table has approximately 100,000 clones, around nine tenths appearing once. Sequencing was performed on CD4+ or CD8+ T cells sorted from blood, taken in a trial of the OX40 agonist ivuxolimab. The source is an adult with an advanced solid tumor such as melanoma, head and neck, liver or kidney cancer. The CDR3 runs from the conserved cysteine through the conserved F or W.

CDR3 protein: CASSFSGQTYNEQFF
J gene: TRBJ2-1
V gene: TRBV7-2

CDR3 protein: CASSSSGGGTDTQYF
J gene: TRBJ2-3
V gene: TRBV19

CDR3 protein: CASSDPGGGSETQYF
J gene: TRBJ2-5
V gene: TRBV28

CDR3 protein: CASSEGQAPTDTQYF
J gene: TRBJ2-3
V gene: TRBV6-1

CDR3 protein: CASLRPLSYEQYF
J gene: TRBJ2-7
V gene: TRBV7-2

CDR3 protein: CAWSAWTGRAGTGELFF
J gene: TRBJ2-2
V gene: TRBV30

CDR3 protein: CASSGLNTEAFF
J gene: TRBJ1-1
V gene: TRBV2

CDR3 protein: CASSPYLTSYEQYF
J gene: TRBJ2-7
V gene: TRBV7-2

CDR3 protein: CASSPYTTDTQYF
J gene: TRBJ2-3
V gene: TRBV18

CDR3 protein: CASSETGLPYEQYF
J gene: TRBJ2-7
V gene: TRBV25-1

CDR3 protein: CASNPGQGAEQFF
J gene: TRBJ2-1
V gene: TRBV28

CDR3 protein: CASRSNGDSGDHEQYF
J gene: TRBJ2-7
V gene: TRBV23-1

CDR3 protein: CASREDRGNTGELFF
J gene: TRBJ2-2
V gene: TRBV2

CDR3 protein: CASSLAPSSYEQYF
J gene: TRBJ2-7
V gene: TRBV7-2

CDR3 protein: CAIPGGTASSGANVLTF
J gene: TRBJ2-6
V gene: TRBV2

CDR3 protein: CASSESVNTEAFF
J gene: TRBJ1-1
V gene: TRBV10-1

CDR3 protein: CASSLERWGQFF
J gene: TRBJ2-1
V gene: TRBV7-9

CDR3 protein: CASSVAVTDTEAFF
J gene: TRBJ1-1
V gene: TRBV9

CDR3 protein: CASGTRRNTDTQYF
J gene: TRBJ2-3
V gene: TRBV6-5

CDR3 protein: CARRVGGRVTGELFF
J gene: TRBJ2-2
V gene: TRBV30

CDR3 protein: CASSVDPRGDGYTF
J gene: TRBJ1-2
V gene: TRBV9

CDR3 protein: CASSLGFEGYTF
J gene: TRBJ1-2
V gene: TRBV28

CDR3 protein: CASSPAGTSNQPQHF
J gene: TRBJ1-5
V gene: TRBV18

CDR3 protein: CASSQPSGGIHTQYF
J gene: TRBJ2-3
V gene: TRBV4-3

CDR3 protein: CASRLTSGRPYEQYF
J gene: -
V gene: TRBV5-1